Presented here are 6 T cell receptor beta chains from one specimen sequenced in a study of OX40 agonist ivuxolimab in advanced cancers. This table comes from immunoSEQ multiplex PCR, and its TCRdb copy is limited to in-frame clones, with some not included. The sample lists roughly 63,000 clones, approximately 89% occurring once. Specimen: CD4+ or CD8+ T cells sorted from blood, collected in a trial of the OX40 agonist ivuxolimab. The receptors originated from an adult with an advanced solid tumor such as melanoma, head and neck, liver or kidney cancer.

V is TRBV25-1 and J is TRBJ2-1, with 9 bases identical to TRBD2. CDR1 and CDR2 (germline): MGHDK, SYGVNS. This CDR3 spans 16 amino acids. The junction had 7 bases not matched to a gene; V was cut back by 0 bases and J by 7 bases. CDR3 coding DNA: TGTGCCAGCAGTGAATATAGCAGCGGGAGGAGGAATGAGCAGTTCTTC. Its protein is CASSEYSSGRRNEQFF.

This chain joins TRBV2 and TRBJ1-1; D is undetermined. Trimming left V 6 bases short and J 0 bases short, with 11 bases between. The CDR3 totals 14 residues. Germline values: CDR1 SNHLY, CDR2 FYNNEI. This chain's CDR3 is CASSSDGMNTEAFF. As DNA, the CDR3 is TGTGCCAGCAGCTCGGACGGGATGAACACTGAAGCTTTCTTT.

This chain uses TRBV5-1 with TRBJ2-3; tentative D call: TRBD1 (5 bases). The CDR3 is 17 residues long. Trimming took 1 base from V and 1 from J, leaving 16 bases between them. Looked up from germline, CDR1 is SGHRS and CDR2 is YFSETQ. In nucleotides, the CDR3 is TGCGCCAGCAGCTTGCAGGGCCCCTCAATGGGCACAGATACGCAGTATTTT. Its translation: CASSLQGPSMGTDTQYF.

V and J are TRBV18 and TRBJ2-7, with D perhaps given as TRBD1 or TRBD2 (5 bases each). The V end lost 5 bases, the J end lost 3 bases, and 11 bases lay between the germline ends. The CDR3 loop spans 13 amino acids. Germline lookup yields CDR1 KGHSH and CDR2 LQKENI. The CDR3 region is CASSAGTDYEQYF. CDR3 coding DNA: TGTGCCAGCTCAGCCGGGACGGACTACGAGCAGTACTTC.

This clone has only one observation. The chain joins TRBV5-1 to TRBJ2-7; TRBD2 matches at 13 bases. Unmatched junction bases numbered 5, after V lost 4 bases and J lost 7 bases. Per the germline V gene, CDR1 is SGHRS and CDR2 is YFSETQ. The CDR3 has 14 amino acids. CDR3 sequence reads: CASSTSGRAGEQYF. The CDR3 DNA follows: TGCGCCAGCAGCACTAGCGGGAGGGCGGGGGAGCAGTACTTC.

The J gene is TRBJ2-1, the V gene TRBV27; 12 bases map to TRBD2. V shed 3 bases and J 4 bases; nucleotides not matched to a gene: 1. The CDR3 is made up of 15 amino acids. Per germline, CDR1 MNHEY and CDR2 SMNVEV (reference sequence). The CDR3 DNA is TGTGCCAGCAGTTTCCTAGCGGGAGGGTACAATGAGCAGTTCTTC. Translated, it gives CASSFLAGGYNEQFF.